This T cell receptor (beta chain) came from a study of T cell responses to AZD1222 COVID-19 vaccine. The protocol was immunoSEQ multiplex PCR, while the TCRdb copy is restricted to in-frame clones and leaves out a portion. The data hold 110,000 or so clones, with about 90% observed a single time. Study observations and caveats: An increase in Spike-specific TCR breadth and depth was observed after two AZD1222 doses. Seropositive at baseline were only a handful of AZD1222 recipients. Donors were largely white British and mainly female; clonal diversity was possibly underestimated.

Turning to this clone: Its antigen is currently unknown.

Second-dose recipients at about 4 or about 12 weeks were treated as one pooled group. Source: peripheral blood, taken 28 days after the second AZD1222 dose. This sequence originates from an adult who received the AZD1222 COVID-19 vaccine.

The CDR3 loop is CASSLEVAGGLETQYF. Written as DNA, the CDR3 is TGTGCCAGCAGCTTAGAGGTGGCGGGGGGATTAGAGACCCAGTACTTC. V gene TRBV11-2 combines with J gene TRBJ2-5; 8 positions match TRBD2. Per the germline V gene, CDR1 is SGHAT and CDR2 is FQNNGV. The CDR3 spans 16 residues. Trimming took 0 bases from V and 4 from J; bases not matched to a gene: 7.